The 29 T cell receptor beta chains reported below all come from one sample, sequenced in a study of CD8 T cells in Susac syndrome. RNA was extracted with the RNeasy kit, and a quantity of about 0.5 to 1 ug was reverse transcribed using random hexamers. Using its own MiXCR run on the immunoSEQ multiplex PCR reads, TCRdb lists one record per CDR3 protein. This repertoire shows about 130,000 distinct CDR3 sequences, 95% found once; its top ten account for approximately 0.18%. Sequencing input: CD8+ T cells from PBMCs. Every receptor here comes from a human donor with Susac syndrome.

The CDR3 here is CASSSDIGDQPQHF. CDR3 DNA: TGTGCCAGCAGCTCCGACATCGGCGATCAGCCCCAGCATTTT. This rearrangement joins TRBV7-9 to TRBJ1-5; D not certain. The CDR3 is 14 amino acids. Germline values: CDR1 SEHNR, CDR2 FQNEAQ (reference sequence). V was pared by 4 bases and J by 5 bases, with 12 bases between. The full variable domain, in which reference TRBV7-9 and TRBJ1-5 provide the parts outside the CDR3, is DTGVSQNPRHKITKRGQNVTFRCDPISEHNRLYWYRQTLGQGPEFLTYFQNEAQLEKSRLLSDRFSAERPKGSFSTLEIQRTEQGDSAMYLCASSSDIGDQPQHFGDGTRLSIL.

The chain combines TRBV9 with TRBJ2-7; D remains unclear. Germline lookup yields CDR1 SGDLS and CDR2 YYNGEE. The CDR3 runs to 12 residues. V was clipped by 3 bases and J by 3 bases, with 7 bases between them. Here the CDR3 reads CASSGLNYEQYF. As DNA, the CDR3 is TGTGCCAGCAGCGGGCTGAACTACGAGCAGTACTTC.

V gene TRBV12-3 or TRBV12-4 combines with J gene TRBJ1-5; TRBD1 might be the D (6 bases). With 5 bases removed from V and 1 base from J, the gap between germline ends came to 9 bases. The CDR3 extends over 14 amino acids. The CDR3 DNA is TGTGCCAGCAGTATACAGGGAAGCAATCAGCCCCAGCATTTT. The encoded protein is CASSIQGSNQPQHF.

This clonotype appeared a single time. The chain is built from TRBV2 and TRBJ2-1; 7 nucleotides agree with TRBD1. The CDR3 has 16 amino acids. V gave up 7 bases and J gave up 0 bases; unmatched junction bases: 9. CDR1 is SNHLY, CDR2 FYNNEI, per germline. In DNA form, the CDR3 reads TGTGCCAGCACGAGTTCAGGGGGAAGCTCCTACAATGAGCAGTTCTTC. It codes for CASTSSGGSSYNEQFF. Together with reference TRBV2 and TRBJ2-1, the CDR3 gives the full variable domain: EPEVTQTPSHQVTQMGQEVILRCVPISNHLYFYWYRQILGQKVEFLVSFYNNEISEKSEIFDDQFSVERPDGSNFTLKIRSTKLEDSAMYFCASTSSGGSSYNEQFFGPGTRLTVL.

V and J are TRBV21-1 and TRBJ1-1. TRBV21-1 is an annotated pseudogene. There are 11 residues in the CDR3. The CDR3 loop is CASSRPFRAFF. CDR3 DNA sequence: TGTGCCAGCAGCAGACCATTCCGAGCTTTCTTT.

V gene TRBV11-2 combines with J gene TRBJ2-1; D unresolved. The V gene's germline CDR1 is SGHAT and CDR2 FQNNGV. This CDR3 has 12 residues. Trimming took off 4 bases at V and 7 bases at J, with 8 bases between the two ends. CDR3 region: CASSSFTNEQFF. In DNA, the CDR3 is TGTGCCAGCAGCTCTTTCACGAATGAGCAGTTCTTC.

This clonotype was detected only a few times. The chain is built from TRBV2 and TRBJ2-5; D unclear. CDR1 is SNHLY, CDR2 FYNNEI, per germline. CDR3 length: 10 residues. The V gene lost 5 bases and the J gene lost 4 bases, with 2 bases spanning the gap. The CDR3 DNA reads TGTGCCAGCAGTAGAGAGACCCAGTACTTC. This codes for CASSRETQYF.

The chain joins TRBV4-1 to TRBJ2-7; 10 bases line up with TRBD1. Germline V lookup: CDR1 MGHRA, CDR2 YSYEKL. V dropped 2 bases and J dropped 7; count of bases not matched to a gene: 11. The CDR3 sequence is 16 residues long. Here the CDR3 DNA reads TGCGCCAGCAGCCAAACCCCCGGGACAGGGGTTTCAGAGCAGTACTTC. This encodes CASSQTPGTGVSEQYF.

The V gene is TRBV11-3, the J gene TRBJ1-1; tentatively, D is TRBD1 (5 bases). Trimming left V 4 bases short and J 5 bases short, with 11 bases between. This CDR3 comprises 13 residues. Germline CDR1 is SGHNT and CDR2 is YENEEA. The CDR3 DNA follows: TGTGCCAGCAGCTCCAGGGATGGAACTGAAGCTTTCTTT. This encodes CASSSRDGTEAFF.

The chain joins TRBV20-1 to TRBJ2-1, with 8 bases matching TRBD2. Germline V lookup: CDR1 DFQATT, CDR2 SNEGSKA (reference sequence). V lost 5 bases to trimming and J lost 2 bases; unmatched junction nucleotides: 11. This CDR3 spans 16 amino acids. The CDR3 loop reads CSAHQRGTLAYNEQFF. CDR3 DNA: TGCAGTGCTCACCAGCGGGGGACCCTCGCCTACAATGAGCAGTTCTTC.

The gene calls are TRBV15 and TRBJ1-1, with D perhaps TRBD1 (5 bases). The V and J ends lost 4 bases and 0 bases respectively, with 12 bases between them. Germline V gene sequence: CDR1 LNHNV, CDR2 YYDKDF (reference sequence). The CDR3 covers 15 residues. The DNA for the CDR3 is TGTGCCACCAGCACCAGGGACGGCATGAACACTGAAGCTTTCTTT. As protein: CATSTRDGMNTEAFF.

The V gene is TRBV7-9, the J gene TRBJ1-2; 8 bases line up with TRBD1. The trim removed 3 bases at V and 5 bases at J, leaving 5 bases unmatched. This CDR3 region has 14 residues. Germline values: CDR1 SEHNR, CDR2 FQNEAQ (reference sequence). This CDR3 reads CASSFPGQGYGYTF. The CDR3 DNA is TGTGCCAGCAGCTTCCCTGGACAGGGATATGGCTACACCTTC.

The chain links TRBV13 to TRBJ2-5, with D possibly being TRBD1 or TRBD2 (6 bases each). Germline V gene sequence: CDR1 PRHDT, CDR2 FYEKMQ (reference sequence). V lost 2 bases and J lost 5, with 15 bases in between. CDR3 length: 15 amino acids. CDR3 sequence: CASSLMAGRGETQYF. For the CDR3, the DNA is TGTGCCAGCAGCTTAATGGCGGGAAGGGGGGAGACCCAGTACTTC.

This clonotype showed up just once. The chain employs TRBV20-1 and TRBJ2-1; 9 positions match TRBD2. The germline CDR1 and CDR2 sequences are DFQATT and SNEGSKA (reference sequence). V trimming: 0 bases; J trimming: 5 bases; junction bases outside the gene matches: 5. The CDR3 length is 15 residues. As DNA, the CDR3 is TGCAGTGCTAGAGATTGGGCGGGAGGGCACAATGAGCAGTTCTTC. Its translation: CSARDWAGGHNEQFF.

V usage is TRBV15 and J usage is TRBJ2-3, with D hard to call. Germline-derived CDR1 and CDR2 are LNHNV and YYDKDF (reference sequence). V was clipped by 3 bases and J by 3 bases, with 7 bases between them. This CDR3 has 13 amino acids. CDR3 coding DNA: TGTGCCACCAGCAGGGGTCGGACAGATACGCAGTATTTT. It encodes CATSRGRTDTQYF.

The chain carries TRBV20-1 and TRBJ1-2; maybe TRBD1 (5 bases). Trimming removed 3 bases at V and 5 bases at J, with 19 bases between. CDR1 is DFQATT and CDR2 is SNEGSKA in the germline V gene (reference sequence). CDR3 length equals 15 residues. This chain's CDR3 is CSASSGTPVGYGYTF. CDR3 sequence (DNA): TGCAGTGCTAGCTCCGGGACTCCAGTGGGGTATGGCTACACCTTC.

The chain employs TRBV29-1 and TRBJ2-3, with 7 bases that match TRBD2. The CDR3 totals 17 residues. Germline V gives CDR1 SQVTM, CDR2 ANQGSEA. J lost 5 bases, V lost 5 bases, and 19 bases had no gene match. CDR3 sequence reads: CSVPVPGGAGVVDTQYF. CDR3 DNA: TGCAGCGTTCCCGTCCCGGGTGGGGCGGGAGTTGTAGATACGCAGTATTTT.

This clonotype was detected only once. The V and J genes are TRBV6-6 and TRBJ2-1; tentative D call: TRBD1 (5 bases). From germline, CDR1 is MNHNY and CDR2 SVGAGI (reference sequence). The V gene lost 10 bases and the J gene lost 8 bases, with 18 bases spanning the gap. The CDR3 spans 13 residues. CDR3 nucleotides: TGTGCCACCCAGGGTTCTTCGAGCGATGAGCAGTTCTTC. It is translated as CATQGSSSDEQFF.

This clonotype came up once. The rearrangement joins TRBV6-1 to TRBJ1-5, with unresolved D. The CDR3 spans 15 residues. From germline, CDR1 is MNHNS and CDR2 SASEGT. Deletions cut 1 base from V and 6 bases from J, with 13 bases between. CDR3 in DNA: TGTGCCAGCAGTGAAGGGGTGGGCAGTGTTCAGCCCCAGCATTTT. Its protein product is CASSEGVGSVQPQHF.

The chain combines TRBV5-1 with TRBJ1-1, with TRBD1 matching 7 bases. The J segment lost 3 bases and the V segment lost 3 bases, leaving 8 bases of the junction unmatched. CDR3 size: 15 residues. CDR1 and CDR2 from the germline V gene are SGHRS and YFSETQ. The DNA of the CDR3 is TGCGCCAGCAGCTCTAAACAGGGGAGGGACACTGAAGCTTTCTTT. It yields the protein CASSSKQGRDTEAFF.

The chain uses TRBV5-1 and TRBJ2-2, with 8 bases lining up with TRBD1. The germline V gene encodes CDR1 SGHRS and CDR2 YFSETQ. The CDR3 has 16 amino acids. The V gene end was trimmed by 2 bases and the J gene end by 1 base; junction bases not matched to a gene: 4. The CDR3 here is CASSFKDRGNTGELFF. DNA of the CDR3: TGCGCCAGCAGCTTTAAAGACAGGGGGAACACCGGGGAGCTGTTTTTT.

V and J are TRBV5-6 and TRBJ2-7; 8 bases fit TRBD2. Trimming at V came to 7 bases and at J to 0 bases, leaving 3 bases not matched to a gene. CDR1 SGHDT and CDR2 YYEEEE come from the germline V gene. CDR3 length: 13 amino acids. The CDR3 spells CASSSGSSYEQYF. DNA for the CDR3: TGTGCCAGCTCCAGCGGGAGCTCCTACGAGCAGTACTTC. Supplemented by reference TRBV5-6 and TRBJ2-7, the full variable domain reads DAGVTQSPTHLIKTRGQQVTLRCSPKSGHDTVSWYQQALGQGPQFIFQYYEEEERQRGNFPDRFSGHQFPNYSSELNVNALLLGDSALYLCASSSGSSYEQYFGPGTRLTVT.

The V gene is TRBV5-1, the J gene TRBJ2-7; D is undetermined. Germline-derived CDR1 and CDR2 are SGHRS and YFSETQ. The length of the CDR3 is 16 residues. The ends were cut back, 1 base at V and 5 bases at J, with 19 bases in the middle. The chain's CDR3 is CASSLPLHSPVDEQYF. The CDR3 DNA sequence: TGCGCCAGCAGCTTGCCCCTTCACTCCCCTGTGGACGAGCAGTACTTC.

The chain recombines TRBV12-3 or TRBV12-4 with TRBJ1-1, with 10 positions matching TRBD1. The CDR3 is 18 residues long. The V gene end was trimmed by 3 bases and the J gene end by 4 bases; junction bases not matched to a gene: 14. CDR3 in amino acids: CASSFSRTGTGVGTEAFF. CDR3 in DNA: TGTGCCAGCAGTTTTAGTAGGACCGGGACAGGGGTTGGCACTGAAGCTTTCTTT.

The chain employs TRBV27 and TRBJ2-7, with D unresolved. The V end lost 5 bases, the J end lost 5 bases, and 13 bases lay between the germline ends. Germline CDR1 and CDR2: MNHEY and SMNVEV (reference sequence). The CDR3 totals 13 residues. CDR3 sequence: CASSTVPTHEQYF. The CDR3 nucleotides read TGTGCCAGCAGTACGGTCCCCACCCACGAGCAGTACTTC.

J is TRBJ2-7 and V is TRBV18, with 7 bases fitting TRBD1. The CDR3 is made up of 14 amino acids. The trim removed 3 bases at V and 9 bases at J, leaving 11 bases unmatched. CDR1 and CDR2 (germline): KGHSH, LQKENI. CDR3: CASSPDRVDDVQYF. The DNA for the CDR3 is TGTGCCAGCTCACCTGACAGGGTCGATGATGTGCAGTACTTC.

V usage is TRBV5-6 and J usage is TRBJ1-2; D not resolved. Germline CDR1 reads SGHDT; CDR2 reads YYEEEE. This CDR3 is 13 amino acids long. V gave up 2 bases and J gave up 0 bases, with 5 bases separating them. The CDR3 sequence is CASSLETNYGYTF. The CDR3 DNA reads TGTGCCAGCAGCTTAGAAACTAACTATGGCTACACCTTC.

In nucleotides, the CDR3 is TGTGCCAGCAGACTAGCGGGAGGTGGGATAGCCAAAAACATTCAGTACTTC. This codes for CASRLAGGGIAKNIQYF. The rearrangement links TRBV27 to TRBJ2-4; 12 bases match TRBD2. Germline lookup yields CDR1 MNHEY and CDR2 SMNVEV (reference sequence). V shed 6 bases and J 0 bases; nucleotides not matched to a gene: 6. The CDR3 consists of 17 residues.

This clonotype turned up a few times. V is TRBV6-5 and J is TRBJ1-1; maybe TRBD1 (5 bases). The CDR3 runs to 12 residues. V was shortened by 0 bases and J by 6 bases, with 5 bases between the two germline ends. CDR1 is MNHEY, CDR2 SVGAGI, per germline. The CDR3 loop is CASSYSGAEAFF. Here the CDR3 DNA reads TGTGCCAGCAGTTACTCGGGGGCTGAAGCTTTCTTT.